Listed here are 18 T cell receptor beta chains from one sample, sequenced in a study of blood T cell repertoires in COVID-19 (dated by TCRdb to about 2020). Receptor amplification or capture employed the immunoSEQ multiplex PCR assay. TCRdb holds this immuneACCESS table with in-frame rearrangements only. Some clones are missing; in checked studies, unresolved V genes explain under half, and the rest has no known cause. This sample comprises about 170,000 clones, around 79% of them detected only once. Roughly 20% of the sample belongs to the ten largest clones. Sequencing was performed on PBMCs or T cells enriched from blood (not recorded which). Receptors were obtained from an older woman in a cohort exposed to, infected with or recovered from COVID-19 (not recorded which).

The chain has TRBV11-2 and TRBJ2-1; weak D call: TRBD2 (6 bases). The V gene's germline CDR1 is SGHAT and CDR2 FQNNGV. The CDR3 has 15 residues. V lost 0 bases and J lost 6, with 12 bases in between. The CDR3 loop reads CASSLDRGVFNEQFF. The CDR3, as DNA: TGTGCCAGCAGCTTAGACCGCGGGGTCTTCAATGAGCAGTTCTTC.

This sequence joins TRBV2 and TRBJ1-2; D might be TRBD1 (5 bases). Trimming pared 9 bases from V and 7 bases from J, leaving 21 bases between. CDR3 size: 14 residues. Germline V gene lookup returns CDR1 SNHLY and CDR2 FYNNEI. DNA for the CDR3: TGTGCCAGACAGTCTTTACGGGGGGAAGGTGGCTACACCTTC. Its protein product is CARQSLRGEGGYTF.

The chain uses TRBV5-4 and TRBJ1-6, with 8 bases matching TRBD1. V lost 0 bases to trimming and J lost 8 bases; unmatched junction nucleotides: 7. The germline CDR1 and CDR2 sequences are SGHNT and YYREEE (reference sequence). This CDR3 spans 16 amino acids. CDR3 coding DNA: TGTGCCAGCAGCTTGGAACCGGGACAGGCTTATTCACCCCTCCACTTT. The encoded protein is CASSLEPGQAYSPLHF.

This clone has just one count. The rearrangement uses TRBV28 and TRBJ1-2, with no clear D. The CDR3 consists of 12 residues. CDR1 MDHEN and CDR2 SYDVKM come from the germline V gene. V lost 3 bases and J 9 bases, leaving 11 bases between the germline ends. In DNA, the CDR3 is TGTGCCAGCAGTTTGTCCGAGGGCCGCTACACCTTC. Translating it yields CASSLSEGRYTF.

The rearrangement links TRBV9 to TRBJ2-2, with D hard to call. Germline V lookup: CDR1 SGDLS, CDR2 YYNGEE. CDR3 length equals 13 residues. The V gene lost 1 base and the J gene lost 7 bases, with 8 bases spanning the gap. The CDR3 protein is CASSVTTYGELFF. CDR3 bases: TGTGCCAGCAGCGTAACCACCTACGGGGAGCTGTTTTTT.

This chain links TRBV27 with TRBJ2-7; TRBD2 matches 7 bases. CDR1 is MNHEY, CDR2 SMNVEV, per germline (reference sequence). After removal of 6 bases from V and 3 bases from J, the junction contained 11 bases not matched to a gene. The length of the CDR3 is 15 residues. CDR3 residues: CASSRLATKDYEQYF. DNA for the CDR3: TGTGCCAGCAGCAGACTAGCTACAAAAGACTACGAGCAGTACTTC.

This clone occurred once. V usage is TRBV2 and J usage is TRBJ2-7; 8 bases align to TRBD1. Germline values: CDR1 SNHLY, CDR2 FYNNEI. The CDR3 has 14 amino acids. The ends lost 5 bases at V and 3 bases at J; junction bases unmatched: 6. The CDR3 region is CASSRTGLGYEQYF. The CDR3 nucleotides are TGTGCCAGCAGTAGGACAGGGCTGGGCTACGAGCAGTACTTC.

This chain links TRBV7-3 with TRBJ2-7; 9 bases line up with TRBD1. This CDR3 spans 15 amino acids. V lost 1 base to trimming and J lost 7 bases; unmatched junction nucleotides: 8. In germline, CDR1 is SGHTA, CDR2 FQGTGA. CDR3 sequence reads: CASSLNVGQGEEQYF. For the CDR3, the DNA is TGTGCCAGCAGCTTAAACGTGGGACAGGGCGAGGAGCAGTACTTC.

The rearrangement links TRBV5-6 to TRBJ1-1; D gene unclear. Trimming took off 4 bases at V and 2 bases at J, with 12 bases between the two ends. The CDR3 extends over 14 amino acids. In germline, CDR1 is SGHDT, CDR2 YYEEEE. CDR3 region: CASSPVSVNTEAFF. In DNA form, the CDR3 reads TGTGCCAGCAGCCCCGTCTCAGTCAACACTGAAGCTTTCTTT. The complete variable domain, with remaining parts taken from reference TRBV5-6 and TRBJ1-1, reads DAGVTQSPTHLIKTRGQQVTLRCSPKSGHDTVSWYQQALGQGPQFIFQYYEEEERQRGNFPDRFSGHQFPNYSSELNVNALLLGDSALYLCASSPVSVNTEAFFGQGTRLTVV.

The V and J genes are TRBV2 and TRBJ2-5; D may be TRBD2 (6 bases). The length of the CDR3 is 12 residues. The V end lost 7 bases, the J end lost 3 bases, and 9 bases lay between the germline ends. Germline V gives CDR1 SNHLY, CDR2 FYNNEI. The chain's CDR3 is CASIGEEETQYF. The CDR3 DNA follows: TGTGCCAGCATCGGGGAGGAAGAGACCCAGTACTTC.

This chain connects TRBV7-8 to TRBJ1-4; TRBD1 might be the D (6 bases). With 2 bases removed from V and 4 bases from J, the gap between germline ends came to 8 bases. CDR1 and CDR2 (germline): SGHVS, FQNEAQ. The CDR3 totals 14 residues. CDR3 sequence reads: CASSLNRVNEKLFF. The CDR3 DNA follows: TGTGCCAGCAGCTTAAACAGGGTTAATGAAAAACTGTTTTTT.

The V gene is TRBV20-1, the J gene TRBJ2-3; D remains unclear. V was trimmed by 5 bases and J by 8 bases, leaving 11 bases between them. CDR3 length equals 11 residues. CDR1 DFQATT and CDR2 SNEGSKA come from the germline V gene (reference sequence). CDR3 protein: CSAFGAGTQYF. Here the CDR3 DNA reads TGCAGTGCTTTTGGTGCCGGTACGCAGTATTTT.

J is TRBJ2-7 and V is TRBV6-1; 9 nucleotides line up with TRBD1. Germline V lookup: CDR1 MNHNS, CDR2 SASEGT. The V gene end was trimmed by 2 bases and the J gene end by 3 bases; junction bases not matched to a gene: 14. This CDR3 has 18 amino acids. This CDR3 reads CASSEYSYGTGIFYEQYF. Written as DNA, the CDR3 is TGTGCCAGCAGTGAATATTCGTATGGGACAGGGATTTTCTACGAGCAGTACTTC.

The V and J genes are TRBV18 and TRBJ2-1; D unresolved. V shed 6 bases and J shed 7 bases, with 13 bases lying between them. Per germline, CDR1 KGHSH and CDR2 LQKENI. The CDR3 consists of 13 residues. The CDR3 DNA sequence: TGTGCCAGCTCGGTTCAGATTGAAAATGAGCAGTTCTTC. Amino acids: CASSVQIENEQFF.

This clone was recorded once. The CDR3 region has the DNA TGTGCCAGCACATCTGGGGCCAACGTCCTGACTTTC. Protein product: CASTSGANVLTF. The chain has TRBV6-5 and TRBJ2-6; D not resolved. The CDR3 spans 12 residues. Germline V CDR1 and CDR2: MNHEY, SVGAGI. Trimming removed 7 bases at V and 1 base at J, with 2 bases between.

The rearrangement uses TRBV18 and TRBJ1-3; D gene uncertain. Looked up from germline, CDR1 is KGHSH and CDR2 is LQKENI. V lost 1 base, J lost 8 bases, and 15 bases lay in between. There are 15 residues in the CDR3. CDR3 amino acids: CASSPRNDPGDTIYF. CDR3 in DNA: TGTGCCAGCTCACCACGTAACGATCCGGGTGACACCATATATTTT. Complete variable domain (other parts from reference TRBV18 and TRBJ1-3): NAGVMQNPRHLVRRRGQEARLRCSPMKGHSHVYWYRQLPEEGLKFMVYLQKENIIDESGMPKERFSAEFPKEGPSILRIQQVVRGDSAAYFCASSPRNDPGDTIYFGEGSWLTVV.

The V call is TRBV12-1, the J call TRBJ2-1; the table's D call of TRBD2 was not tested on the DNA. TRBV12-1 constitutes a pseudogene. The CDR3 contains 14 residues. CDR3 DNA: TGTGCCAGCAGCTGGCGGGATGGCTACAATGAGCAGTTCTTC. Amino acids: CASSWRDGYNEQFF.

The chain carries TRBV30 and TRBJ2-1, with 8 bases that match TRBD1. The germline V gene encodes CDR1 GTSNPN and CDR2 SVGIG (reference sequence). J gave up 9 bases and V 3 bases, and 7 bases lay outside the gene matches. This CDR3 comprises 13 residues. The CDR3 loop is CAWSLAGGREQFF. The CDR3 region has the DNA TGTGCCTGGAGCTTGGCAGGGGGCCGTGAGCAGTTCTTC.